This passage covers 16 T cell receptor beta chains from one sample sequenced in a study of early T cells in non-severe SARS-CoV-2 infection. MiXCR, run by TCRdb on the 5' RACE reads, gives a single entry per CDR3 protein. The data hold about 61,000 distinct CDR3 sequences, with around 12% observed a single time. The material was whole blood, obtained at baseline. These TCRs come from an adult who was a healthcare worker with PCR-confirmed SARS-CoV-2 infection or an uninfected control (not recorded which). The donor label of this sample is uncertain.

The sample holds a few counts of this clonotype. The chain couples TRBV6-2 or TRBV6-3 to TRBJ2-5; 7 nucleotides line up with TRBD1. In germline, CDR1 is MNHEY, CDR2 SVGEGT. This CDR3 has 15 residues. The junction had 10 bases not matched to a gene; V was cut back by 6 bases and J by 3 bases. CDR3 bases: TGTGCCAGCAGCTACACGACAGGGCAAAAAGAGACCCAGTACTTC. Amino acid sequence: CASSYTTGQKETQYF.

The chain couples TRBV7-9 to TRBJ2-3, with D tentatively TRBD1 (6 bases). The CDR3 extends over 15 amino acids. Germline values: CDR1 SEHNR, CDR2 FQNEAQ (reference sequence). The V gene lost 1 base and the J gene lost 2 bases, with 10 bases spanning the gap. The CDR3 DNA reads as TGTGCCAGCAGCTTAGTTCAGGGGCTCACAGATACGCAGTATTTT. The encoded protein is CASSLVQGLTDTQYF.

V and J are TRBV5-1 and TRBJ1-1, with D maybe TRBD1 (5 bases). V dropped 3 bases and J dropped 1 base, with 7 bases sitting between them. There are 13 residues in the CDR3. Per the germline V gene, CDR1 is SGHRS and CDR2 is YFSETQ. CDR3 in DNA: TGCGCCAGCAGCTATACAGGGAACACTGAAGCTTTCTTT. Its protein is CASSYTGNTEAFF.

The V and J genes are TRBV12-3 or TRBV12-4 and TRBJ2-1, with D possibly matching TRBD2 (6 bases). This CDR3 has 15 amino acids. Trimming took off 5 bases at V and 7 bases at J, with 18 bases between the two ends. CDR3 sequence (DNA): TGTGCCAGCAGTCCCTTGATGAGGGAGGAAAATGAGCAGTTCTTC. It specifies CASSPLMREENEQFF.

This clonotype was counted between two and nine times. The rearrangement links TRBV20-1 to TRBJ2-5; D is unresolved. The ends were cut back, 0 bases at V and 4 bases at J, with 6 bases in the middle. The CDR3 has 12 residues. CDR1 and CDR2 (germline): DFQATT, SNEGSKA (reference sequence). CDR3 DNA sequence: TGCAGTGCTAGAGAGGGTCGAGAGACCCAGTACTTC. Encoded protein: CSAREGRETQYF.

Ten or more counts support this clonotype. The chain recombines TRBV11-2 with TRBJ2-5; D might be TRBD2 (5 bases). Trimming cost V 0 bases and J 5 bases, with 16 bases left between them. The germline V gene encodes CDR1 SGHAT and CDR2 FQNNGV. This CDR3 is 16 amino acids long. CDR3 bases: TGTGCCAGCAGCTTAGATTGGGTCGGGAACGGGGAGACCCAGTACTTC. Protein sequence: CASSLDWVGNGETQYF.

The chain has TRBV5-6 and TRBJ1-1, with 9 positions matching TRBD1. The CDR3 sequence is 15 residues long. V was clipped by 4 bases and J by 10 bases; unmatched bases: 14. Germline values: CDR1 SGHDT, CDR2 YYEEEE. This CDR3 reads CASSAEGQGPEGAFF. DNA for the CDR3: TGTGCCAGCAGCGCCGAGGGACAGGGCCCCGAAGGAGCTTTCTTT.

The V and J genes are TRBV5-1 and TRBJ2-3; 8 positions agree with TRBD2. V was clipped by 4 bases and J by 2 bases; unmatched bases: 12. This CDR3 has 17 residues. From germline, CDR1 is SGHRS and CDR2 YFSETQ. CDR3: CASSTGAGVPSTDTQYF. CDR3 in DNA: TGCGCCAGCAGCACTGGAGCGGGGGTCCCTTCCACAGATACGCAGTATTTT. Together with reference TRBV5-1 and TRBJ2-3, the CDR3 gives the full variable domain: KAGVTQTPRYLIKTRGQQVTLSCSPISGHRSVSWYQQTPGQGLQFLFEYFSETQRNKGNFPGRFSGRQFSNSRSEMNVSTLELGDSALYLCASSTGAGVPSTDTQYFGPGTRLTVL.

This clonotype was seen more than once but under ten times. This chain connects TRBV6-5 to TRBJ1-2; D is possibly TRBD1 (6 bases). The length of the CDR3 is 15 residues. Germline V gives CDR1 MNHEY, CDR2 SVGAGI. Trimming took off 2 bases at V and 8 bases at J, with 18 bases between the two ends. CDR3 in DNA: TGTGCCAGCAGTTACAGAACTAATGACAGGAAGGGCTACACCTTC. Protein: CASSYRTNDRKGYTF.

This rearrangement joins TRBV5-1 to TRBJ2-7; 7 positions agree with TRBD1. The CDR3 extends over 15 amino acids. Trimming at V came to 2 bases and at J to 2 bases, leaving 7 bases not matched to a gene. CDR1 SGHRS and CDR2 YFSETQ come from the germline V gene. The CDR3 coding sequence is TGCGCCAGCAGCTTCAACCCGGGACAGACCTACGAGCAGTACGTC. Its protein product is CASSFNPGQTYEQYV.

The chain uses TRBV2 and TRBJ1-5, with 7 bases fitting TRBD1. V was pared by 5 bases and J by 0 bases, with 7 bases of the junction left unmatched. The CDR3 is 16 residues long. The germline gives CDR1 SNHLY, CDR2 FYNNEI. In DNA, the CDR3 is TGTGCCAGCAGTCTGGACAGGACGGGTAGCAATCAGCCCCAGCATTTT. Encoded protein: CASSLDRTGSNQPQHF.

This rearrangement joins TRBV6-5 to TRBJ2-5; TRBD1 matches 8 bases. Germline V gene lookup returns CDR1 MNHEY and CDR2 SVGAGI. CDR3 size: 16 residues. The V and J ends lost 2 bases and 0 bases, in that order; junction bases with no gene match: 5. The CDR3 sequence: CASSYNDRGYQETQYF. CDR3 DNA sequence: TGTGCCAGCAGTTACAATGACAGGGGTTACCAAGAGACCCAGTACTTC.

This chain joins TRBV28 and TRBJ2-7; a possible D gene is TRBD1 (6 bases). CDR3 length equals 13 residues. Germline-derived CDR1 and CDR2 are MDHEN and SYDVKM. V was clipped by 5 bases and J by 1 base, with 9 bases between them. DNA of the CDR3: TGTGCCAGCAGTCGAAGGGGGTCCTACGAGCAGTACGTC. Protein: CASSRRGSYEQYV.

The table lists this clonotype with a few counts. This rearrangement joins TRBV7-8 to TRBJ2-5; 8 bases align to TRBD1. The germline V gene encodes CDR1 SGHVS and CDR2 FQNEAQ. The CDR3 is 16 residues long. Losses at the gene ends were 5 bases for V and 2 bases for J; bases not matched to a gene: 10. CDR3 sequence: CASSTQGAMRQETQYF. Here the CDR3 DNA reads TGTGCCAGCAGCACGCAGGGGGCGATGAGGCAAGAGACCCAGTACTTC.

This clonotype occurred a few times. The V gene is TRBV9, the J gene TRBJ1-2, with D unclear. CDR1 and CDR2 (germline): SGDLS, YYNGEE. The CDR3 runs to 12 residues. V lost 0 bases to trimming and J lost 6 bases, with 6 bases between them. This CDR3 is CASSVAGNGYTF. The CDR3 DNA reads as TGTGCCAGCAGCGTAGCAGGAAATGGCTACACCTTC.

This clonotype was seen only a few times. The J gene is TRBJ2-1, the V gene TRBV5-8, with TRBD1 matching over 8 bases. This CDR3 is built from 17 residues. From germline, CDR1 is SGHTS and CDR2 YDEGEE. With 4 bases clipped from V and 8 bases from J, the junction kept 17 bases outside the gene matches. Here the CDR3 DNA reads TGTGCCAGCAGCCGCGTACGAGCCCGGGACAGGTTCTATGAGCAGTTCTTC. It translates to CASSRVRARDRFYEQFF.